This T cell receptor beta chain derives from a study of cytomegalovirus exposure and HLA in healthy donors. The sample holds a few counts of this clone. Healthy bone marrow donors supplied every sample. The PCR employed 60 Vbeta primers together with 13 Jbeta primers. TCRdb keeps only in-frame clones here, not all; method: immunoSEQ multiplex PCR. The sample has approximately 160,000 clones; less than 65% are singletons. Sequencing used PBMCs. This sequence was found in a woman aged 25-40 years in good health and CMV-seropositive.

CDR3 region: CASSLRGLGLDYEQYF. The CDR3 nucleotides read TGTGCCAGCAGTTTAAGGGGGCTCGGGCTAGATTACGAGCAGTACTTC. The J gene is TRBJ2-7, the V gene TRBV27; TRBD1 matches at 7 bases. The CDR3 runs 16 residues. Germline V lookup: CDR1 MNHEY, CDR2 SMNVEV (reference sequence). The V gene end was trimmed by 2 bases and the J gene end by 4 bases; junction bases not matched to a gene: 11.